This T cell receptor beta chain was observed in a study of T-cell memory formation after mild COVID-19. The length of the CDR3 is 15 residues. V lost 1 base and J lost 0, with 8 bases in between. From germline, CDR1 is MGHRA and CDR2 YSYEKL. TCRdb re-called the 5' RACE reads through MiXCR, storing one row per CDR3 protein. The sample lists tens of thousands of distinct CDR3 sequences, about 23% occurring once. This sequence originates from a young man who had mild COVID-19 (a few samples of this study predate the infection). Cell type and time point are not known. V and J are TRBV4-1 and TRBJ2-3; a possible D gene is TRBD1 (6 bases). Material: PBMCs or a T cell subset sorted from them (not recorded which). Here the CDR3 DNA reads TGCGCCAGCAGCCAAGGGACAGCTAGCACAGATACGCAGTATTTT. Residues: CASSQGTASTDTQYF.